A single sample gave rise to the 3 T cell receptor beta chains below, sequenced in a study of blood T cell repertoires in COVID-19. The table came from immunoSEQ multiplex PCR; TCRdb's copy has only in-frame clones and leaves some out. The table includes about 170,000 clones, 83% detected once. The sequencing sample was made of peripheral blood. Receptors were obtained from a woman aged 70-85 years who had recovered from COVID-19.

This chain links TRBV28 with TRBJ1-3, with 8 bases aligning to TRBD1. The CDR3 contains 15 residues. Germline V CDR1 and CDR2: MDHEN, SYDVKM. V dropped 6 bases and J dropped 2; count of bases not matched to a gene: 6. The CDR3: CASSTPDRAGNTIYF. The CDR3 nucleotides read TGTGCCAGCAGCACACCGGACAGGGCTGGAAACACCATATATTTT.

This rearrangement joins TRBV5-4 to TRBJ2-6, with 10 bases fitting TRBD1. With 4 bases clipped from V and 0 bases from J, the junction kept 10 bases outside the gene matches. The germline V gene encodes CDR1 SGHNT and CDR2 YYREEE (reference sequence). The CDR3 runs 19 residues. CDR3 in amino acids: CASSTPGTGVPSGANVLTF. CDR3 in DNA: TGTGCCAGCAGCACCCCCGGGACAGGGGTTCCCTCTGGGGCCAACGTCCTGACTTTC.

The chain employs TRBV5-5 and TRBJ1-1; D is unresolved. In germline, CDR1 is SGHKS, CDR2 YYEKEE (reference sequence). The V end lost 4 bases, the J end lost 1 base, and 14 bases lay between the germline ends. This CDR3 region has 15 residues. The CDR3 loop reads CASSRIHPGNTEAFF. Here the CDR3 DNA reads TGTGCCAGCAGCCGGATCCACCCAGGGAACACTGAAGCTTTCTTT.